This T cell receptor (beta chain) is from a study of technical replicates of blood from a handful of donors. TCRdb's copy holds only in-frame clones and misses some; the assay was immunoSEQ multiplex PCR. The data show around 16,000 clones, approximately 80% seen once. The sequenced material came from PBMCs. This receptor was taken from a human donor in good health.

CDR3: CASNRNRGSADTQYF. The CDR3 region has the DNA TGTGCCAGCAATAGAAACAGGGGTTCGGCAGATACGCAGTATTTT. The rearrangement joins TRBV6-1 to TRBJ2-3, with 7 bases fitting TRBD1. V dropped 7 bases and J dropped 4; count of bases not matched to a gene: 11. The CDR3 runs 15 residues. Germline values: CDR1 MNHNS, CDR2 SASEGT.